This T cell receptor (beta chain) was observed in a study of cytomegalovirus exposure and HLA in healthy donors (dated by TCRdb to 2016 to 2017). General notes on the study: An earlier analysis of approximately 640 of the donors reported 250 to 300 Gb of sequence data and some 120 million unique TCR beta sequences from about 200 million T cells. An early release covering roughly 580 HLA-typed donors comprised approximately 300 gigabases of sequencing data and 85 million or so unique TCR sequences. Of the roughly 400 genotyped donors, roughly 80% fell in the genetic ancestry cluster associated with self-reported Caucasian donors. The study aimed to test whether cataloging public T cell receptors could reveal signatures of past pathogen exposure. The study used immunosequencing to profile the T cell repertoires of approximately 640 subjects and linked those repertoires to cytomegalovirus serostatus. Along with the approximately 650-subject first cohort, a separate validation cohort of about 110 different subjects was used. To predict cytomegalovirus infection status, the study brought together high-throughput TCR immunosequencing, statistical association of individual TCRs with disease status, and machine learning. A later analysis re-examined previously published TCR beta repertoires from hundreds of donors and added high-resolution HLA genotyping to investigate patterns of TCR occurrence. Rather than using new phenotypic data, the later analysis identified candidate immune exposures from TCR beta sequences and from how often those sequences occurred across donors. In an earlier analysis of several hundred of the donors, high-throughput TCR beta sequencing was used to judge whether each TCR beta V gene segment behaved as functional or pseudogenic. Alongside the repertoire data, information on donor age, sex, ethnicity and CMV serostatus was compiled. A later genetic analysis used genome-wide SNP genotypes for about three fifths of the 666 donors, treating that subset as a discovery cohort. Every discovery cohort repertoire had been produced on one sequencing platform. Both class I and class II loci were covered by HLA typing, at four-digit resolution. Typing coverage differed by locus: A, B, C, DRB1 and DQB1 were typed in about 620-630 donors, DQA1 in roughly 510, DPA1 in some 600, and DPB1 in 472. Because of strong linkage in the cohort, a handful of DR-DQ haplotypes were treated as single units for association and clustering. Among about 400 genotyped donors of the cohort, an average of around 240,000 unique TCR beta nucleotide sequences was sequenced per donor, of which approximately 19% were non-productive.

As regards this clone: Its recognized antigen is unknown. Base quality data are lacking; no much larger clone is found one base away.

Overall study outcomes, separate from this receptor: At a false discovery rate of 0.05, a later analysis linked 16,951 TCR beta sequences to specific HLA alleles. Correlated functional status among segregating V segments might be attributable to linkage disequilibrium, but an unknown experimental factor could not be ruled out. Across donors, most TCR sequences were observed very rarely, whereas some public TCRs were present in many individuals. Roughly uniform sequencing depth across donors was assumed in presence/absence analyses, although this assumption may not hold. Over 15 rarely observed V segments, including chromosome 9 orphons, were excluded from the earlier analysis of about 600 of the donors because counts were too low. The authors suggested that the approach could potentially be extended to other disease states and immunological phenotypes. For the cohort, immune exposure information was limited to CMV serostatus. Three of the identified cytomegalovirus-associated TCR beta chains were confirmed in vitro to be specific for cytomegalovirus antigens. The 87-base-pair reads could not distinguish some IMGT-functional V segments, including TRBV6-2 and TRBV6-3, so those segments were excluded. A total of 150 to 200 TCR beta chains were listed by the study as associated with cytomegalovirus. When HLA alleles, especially DR and DQ, strongly co-occurred, attributing TCR associations to individual alleles was difficult. Broadly in line with IMGT annotations, most TCR beta V segments showed up in productive rearrangements about 90% or about 30% of the time in an earlier analysis of about 500 of the donors. In a later analysis, the rate of TCR association differed among HLA loci, with DRB1 alleles having the most associated TCRs and HLA-C alleles having the fewest. Compared with equally common non-associated chains, HLA-associated TCR beta chains in a later analysis were more clonally expanded and had lower generation probabilities. According to a later genetic analysis, donors in an Asian-associated ancestry cluster had fewer N-insertions in productive TCRs than the roughly 670-donor mean. The classifier was reported to diagnose cytomegalovirus status with high specificity and sensitivity in both the original and validation cohorts. An association between a missense DCLRE1C variant and V-gene and J-gene trimming of TCR beta chains was found in a later genetic analysis and replicated in an independent cohort. According to a later analysis, parvovirus B19, influenza, CMV and Epstein-Barr virus appeared linked to several top co-occurrence clusters. HLA typing was unavailable for some donors at each locus, so association tests used only the typed subset. A further reported finding was that TCR beta sequences accurately predicted the HLA-A and HLA-B alleles for most subjects in the first cohort. In a later analysis, most CMV-associated TCR beta chains were found to appear HLA-restricted, with HLA associations seemingly driven largely by CMV exposure. In this cohort, only TCR beta chains were sequenced, and detectable features were limited by the absence of alpha or paired-chain data. A cluster of highly shared sequence variants was judged likely to be a technical artifact of the sequencing pipeline.

In total, 600 or so healthy bone marrow donors made up the cohort. Cohort members were all nominally healthy when sampled, although unrecorded immune exposures were likely present. The donor tested CMV seronegative and was one of the 352 seronegative cohort members. A peripheral blood sample was provided by each donor, and peripheral blood mononuclear cells were used for TCR beta sequencing. The Qiagen DNeasy Blood Extraction Kit was used to extract genomic DNA from the blood cell samples. The library was generated by the immunoSEQ multiplex PCR assay. For the multiplex PCR, a mixture combining 60 forward primers for TCR Vbeta segments and 13 reverse primers for TCR Jbeta segments was used. The CDR3 region of rearranged TCR beta genes was amplified from genomic DNA with a multiplex PCR assay. The Illumina HiSeq System was used to sequence the amplified TCR beta libraries as 87-base-pair reads. In the authors' own workflow: Across the 666 repertoires, a later analysis counted tens of millions of unique TCR beta chains, approximately 10 million of which were shared by at least two donors. To remove PCR and sequencing errors, raw reads were error-corrected and collapsed into unique sequences using a nearest-neighbor algorithm that merged closely related sequences. To assign V, D and J gene segments, CDR3 sequences were aligned to IMGT reference sequences. For a sequence to be retained, at least a six-nucleotide match to both a V gene segment and a J gene segment was required. Rearrangements were called productive when the CDR3 lacked stop codons and stayed in frame with V and J; all others were non-productive. CDR3 was defined according to IMGT convention as the region running from the second conserved V-encoded cysteine to the conserved J-encoded phenylalanine. The earlier analysis of about 590 of the donors excluded sequences that lacked an unambiguous match to a single V gene segment. In an earlier analysis of 450 to 750 of the donors, a V segment was called functional when productive rearrangements were above 56.7%, and segregating when the standard deviation between donors exceeded 5%. A statistical classification framework was built for diagnosing cytomegalovirus status from the catalog of TCR beta chain sequences. V and J gene assignment, in a later analysis, came from comparing TCR nucleotide sequences with IMGT/GENE-DB human TR gene sequences. The TCRdist pipeline was used in a later analysis to assign CDR3 sequences and most-parsimonious VDJ recombination scenarios. In a later analysis, each TCR beta chain was defined by its CDR3 amino acid sequence together with its V-gene family, and reads lacking a unique V-gene family were excluded. A later analysis removed over 500 highly shared, low-generation-probability nucleotide sequences to deal with suspected cross-contamination and a sequencing artifact. For each public chain, a later analysis derived a clonal expansion index from normalized ranks of inferred template counts within each repertoire. In a later analysis, generation probabilities were computed using a VDJ recombination model fitted to out-of-frame rearrangements, and the results were checked against IGoR. In a later analysis, hypergeometric tests were used to score TCR-TCR, TCR-HLA and TCR-CMV co-occurrence, with a repertoire-size bias correction applied to TCR pairs. False discovery rates were estimated in a later analysis by permuting HLA or CMV assignments 20 times. A later analysis grouped co-occurring TCRs with DBSCAN, adding TCRdist sequence similarity when clustering within HLA-allele-positive subsets. For co-occurrence clustering, repertoires with fewer than 30,000 or more than 120,000 public chains were excluded, along with five or six repertoires with anomalous nucleotide sharing. TCRdb mirrors the immuneACCESS table, restricted to in-frame sequences. Some clones are absent from its copies; in checked studies, under half trace to an unresolved V gene, and the reason for the others is unknown. Clone size and V and J calls were adopted from that table, with D and trimming inferred from the DNA. Here the sample has about 160,000 clones; under 90% occur a single time. Around 4.5% of the sample is taken by the ten largest.

The germline V gene specifies SGHRS as CDR1 and YFSETQ as CDR2. There are 16 amino acids in the CDR3, from cysteine to phenylalanine inclusive. Solely the CDR3 DNA is kept, with 48 bases framed from the first base. V and J are trimmed by 3 bases and 0 bases, and the gene matches miss 4 bases of the junction. Material for sequencing was PBMCs. The chain is encoded by TRBV5-1 joined to TRBJ2-2; TRBD1 matches 8 bases in the middle. This clonotype was obtained from a man aged 25-45 years in good health and CMV-seronegative. The sequenced DNA is TGCGCCAGCAGCTCGGGACAGGCAACGAACACCGGGGAGCTGTTTTTT. The encoded protein is CASSSGQATNTGELFF.